One sample yielded the 20 T cell receptor beta chains listed below, sequenced in a study of monozygotic twins with inflammatory bowel disease. TCRdb reprocessed the 5' RACE reads; each CDR3 protein has one entry and no DNA is given. Its clone listing holds over 110,000 distinct CDR3 sequences. Material: blood. Receptors originate from a human donor with ulcerative colitis or Crohn's disease, or a healthy co-twin of an affected twin (not recorded which).

The genes are TRBV7-8 and TRBJ2-1; there is no DNA to check the TCRdb D call of TRBD1. CDR1 is SGHVS and CDR2 is FQNEAQ in the germline V gene. The CDR3 is 16 amino acids. CDR3 sequence: CASSLVGRPRNNEQFF. Filled out from reference TRBV7-8 and TRBJ2-1, the complete variable domain reads GAGVSQSPRYKVAKRGQDVALRCDPISGHVSLFWYQQALGQGPEFLTYFQNEAQLDKSGLPSDRFFAERPEGSVSTLKIQRTQQEDSAVYLCASSLVGRPRNNEQFFGPGTRLTVL.

V usage is TRBV28 and J usage is TRBJ1-1; TCRdb picks TRBD1, but there is no DNA to check that call. CDR1 MDHEN and CDR2 SYDVKM come from the germline V gene. The CDR3 is made up of 14 amino acids. The CDR3 is CASSLVRDNTEAFF. Full variable domain (rest looked up from reference TRBV28 and TRBJ1-1): DVKVTQSSRYLVKRTGEKVFLECVQDMDHENMFWYRQDPGLGLRLIYFSYDVKMKEKGDIPEGYSVSREKKERFSLILESASTNQTSMYLCASSLVRDNTEAFFGQGTRLTVV.

The gene calls are TRBV28 and TRBJ2-7; without DNA, the TCRdb call of TRBD1 cannot be checked. The CDR3 is 12 amino acids. Germline assignment: CDR1 MDHEN and CDR2 SYDVKM. CDR3 in amino acids: CASNRQGYEQYF. The full variable domain, its missing parts supplied by reference TRBV28 and TRBJ2-7, is DVKVTQSSRYLVKRTGEKVFLECVQDMDHENMFWYRQDPGLGLRLIYFSYDVKMKEKGDIPEGYSVSREKKERFSLILESASTNQTSMYLCASNRQGYEQYFGPGTRLTVT.

The chain carries TRBV11-3 and TRBJ2-2; TCRdb selects TRBD1, and the lack of DNA leaves this call unchecked. Per germline, CDR1 SGHNT and CDR2 YENEEA. The CDR3 is 15 amino acids. This chain's CDR3 is CASSHGTVNTGELFF.

V is TRBV6-5 and J is TRBJ1-2. The length of the CDR3 is 12 residues. Germline CDR1 reads MNHEY; CDR2 reads SVGAGI. The CDR3 sequence is CASSPSNYGYTF.

The chain carries TRBV5-1 and TRBJ1-6. This CDR3 has 14 residues. CDR1 is SGHRS, CDR2 YFSETQ, per germline. The CDR3 here is CASSTGSYNSPLHF.

This rearrangement joins TRBV6-1 to TRBJ2-3; TCRdb gives TRBD2 as the D gene, but with no DNA this cannot be confirmed. Germline CDR1 is MNHNS and CDR2 is SASEGT. The CDR3 totals 15 residues. CDR3 region: CASRDRPSQADTQYF.

The chain employs TRBV29-1 and TRBJ2-2. The CDR3 is made up of 13 amino acids. Germline loops: CDR1 SQVTM, CDR2 ANQGSEA. The CDR3 region is CSVESGNTGELFF.

This chain uses TRBV20-1 with TRBJ2-7; TCRdb's assignment of TRBD1 cannot be checked, as there is no DNA. The length of the CDR3 is 14 residues. CDR1 and CDR2 (germline): DFQATT, SNEGSKA (reference sequence). This chain's CDR3 is CSAETGDFSGEQYF.

V gene TRBV20-1 combines with J gene TRBJ2-5; the D call of TRBD2 rests on TCRdb alone, since no DNA is present to check it. Germline-derived CDR1 and CDR2 are DFQATT and SNEGSKA (reference sequence). CDR3 size: 20 residues. The CDR3 loop reads CSASAYLGLAGGSGLETQYF.

The chain joins TRBV29-1 to TRBJ2-2; TCRdb indicates TRBD1, and absent DNA this call remains unverified. Germline assignment: CDR1 SQVTM and CDR2 ANQGSEA. CDR3 length: 15 residues. The CDR3 sequence: CSARSTGSNTGELFF.

CDR3 in amino acids: CASSKEGGPPDTQYF. The chain uses TRBV9 and TRBJ2-3; without DNA, the TCRdb call of TRBD1 cannot be checked. This CDR3 contains 15 residues. Germline CDR1 is SGDLS and CDR2 is YYNGEE.

The J gene is TRBJ1-2, the V gene TRBV20-1; TCRdb proposes TRBD1, but this gene call is untestable without DNA. This CDR3 region has 15 residues. Germline CDR1 and CDR2: DFQATT and SNEGSKA (reference sequence). The CDR3 loop reads CSAVGATTSNYGYTF.

The rearrangement uses TRBV18 and TRBJ2-7; TCRdb returns TRBD1, unconfirmable since there is no DNA. The germline V gene has CDR1 KGHSH and CDR2 LQKENI. The CDR3 totals 14 residues. Here the CDR3 reads CASSPPGQPYEQYF.

The chain employs TRBV5-1 and TRBJ2-1; TCRdb reports TRBD1, a call that lacks DNA to check it against. Germline assignment: CDR1 SGHRS and CDR2 YFSETQ. The CDR3 totals 15 residues. The CDR3 reads CASRRTGARRGEQFF.

The CDR3 spells CASSLPDRDDEQYF. This chain links TRBV28 with TRBJ2-7; the TCRdb D gene call, TRBD1, has no DNA to confirm it. The CDR3 has 14 amino acids. From germline, CDR1 is MDHEN and CDR2 SYDVKM.

The genes are TRBV5-1 and TRBJ1-2; TCRdb indicates TRBD1, and absent DNA this call remains unverified. The CDR3 has 15 residues. Germline V gives CDR1 SGHRS, CDR2 YFSETQ. The CDR3 protein is CASSLRQGAGYGYTF.

The CDR3 loop is CASSSTDRSEGYGYTF. The chain is built from TRBV7-9 and TRBJ1-2; the D call from TCRdb, TRBD1, cannot be confirmed without DNA. CDR3 length: 16 residues. Germline CDR1 is SEHNR and CDR2 is FQNEAQ (reference sequence).

The J gene is TRBJ2-1, the V gene TRBV18. Germline V gives CDR1 KGHSH, CDR2 LQKENI. The CDR3 has 16 amino acids. This chain's CDR3 is CASSPPGRAGYNEQFF.

The J gene is TRBJ1-1, the V gene TRBV6-1; absent DNA, TCRdb's TRBD1 call cannot be checked. Per germline, CDR1 MNHNS and CDR2 SASEGT. The CDR3 sequence is 14 residues long. The CDR3 protein is CASSPKGGRAEAFF.